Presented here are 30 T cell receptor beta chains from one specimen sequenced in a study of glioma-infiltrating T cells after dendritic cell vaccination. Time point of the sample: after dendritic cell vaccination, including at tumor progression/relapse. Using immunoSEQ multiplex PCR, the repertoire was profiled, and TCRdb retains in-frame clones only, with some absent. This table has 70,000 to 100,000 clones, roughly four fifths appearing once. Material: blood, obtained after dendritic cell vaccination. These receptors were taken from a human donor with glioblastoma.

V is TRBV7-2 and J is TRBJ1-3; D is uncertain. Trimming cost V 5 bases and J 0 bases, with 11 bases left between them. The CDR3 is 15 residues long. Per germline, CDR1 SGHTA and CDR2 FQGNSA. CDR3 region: CASSKEASSGNTIYF. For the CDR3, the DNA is TGTGCCAGCAGCAAAGAGGCCAGCTCTGGAAACACCATATATTTT.

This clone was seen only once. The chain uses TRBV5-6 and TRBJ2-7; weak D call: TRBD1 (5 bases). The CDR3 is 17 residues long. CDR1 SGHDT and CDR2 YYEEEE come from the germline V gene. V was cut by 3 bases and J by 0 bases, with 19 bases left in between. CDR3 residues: CASSSLIFSTGSYEQYF. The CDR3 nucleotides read TGTGCCAGCAGCTCCCTCATCTTCTCAACAGGCTCCTACGAGCAGTACTTC.

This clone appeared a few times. CDR3: CASSVGKVAVNQPQHF. The CDR3 nucleotides read TGTGCCAGCAGTGTCGGGAAGGTCGCCGTAAATCAGCCCCAGCATTTT. This chain joins TRBV2 and TRBJ1-5, with D unclear. V was trimmed by 4 bases and J by 4 bases, leaving 17 bases between them. The CDR3 is made up of 16 amino acids. Germline lookup yields CDR1 SNHLY and CDR2 FYNNEI.

The CDR3 nucleotides read TGTGCCTGGGCAGGGGGGAACACCGGGGAGCTGTTTTTT. It translates to CAWAGGNTGELFF. The gene calls are TRBV30 and TRBJ2-2; 7 bases map to TRBD1. Germline V gives CDR1 GTSNPN, CDR2 SVGIG (reference sequence). V was clipped by 5 bases and J by 1 base; unmatched bases: 1. The CDR3 totals 13 residues.

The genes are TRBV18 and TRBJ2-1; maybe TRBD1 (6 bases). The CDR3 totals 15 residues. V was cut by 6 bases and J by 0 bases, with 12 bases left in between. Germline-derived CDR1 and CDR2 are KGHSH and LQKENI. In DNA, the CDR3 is TGTGCCAGCTCTGTACAGGACAGCTCCTACAATGAGCAGTTCTTC. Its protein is CASSVQDSSYNEQFF.

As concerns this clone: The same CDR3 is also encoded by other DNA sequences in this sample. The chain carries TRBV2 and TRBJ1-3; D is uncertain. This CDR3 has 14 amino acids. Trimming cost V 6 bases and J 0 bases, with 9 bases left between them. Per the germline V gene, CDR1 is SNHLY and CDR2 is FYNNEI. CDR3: CASRPRDSGNTIYF. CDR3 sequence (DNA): TGTGCCAGCAGGCCCCGGGACTCTGGAAACACCATATATTTT.

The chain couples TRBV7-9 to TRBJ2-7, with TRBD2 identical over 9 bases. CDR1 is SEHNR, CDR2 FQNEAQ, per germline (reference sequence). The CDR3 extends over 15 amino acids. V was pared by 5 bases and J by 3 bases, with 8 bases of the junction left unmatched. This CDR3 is CASSAPGLAFYEQYF. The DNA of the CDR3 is TGTGCCAGCAGCGCACCGGGACTAGCTTTCTACGAGCAGTACTTC.

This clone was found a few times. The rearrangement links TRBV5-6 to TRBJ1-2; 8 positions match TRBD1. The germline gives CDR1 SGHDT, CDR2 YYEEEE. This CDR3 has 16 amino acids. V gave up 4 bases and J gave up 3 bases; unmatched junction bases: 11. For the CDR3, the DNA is TGTGCCAGCAGCCCAGCGGACAGGGCCGAAGACTATGGCTACACCTTC. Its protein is CASSPADRAEDYGYTF.

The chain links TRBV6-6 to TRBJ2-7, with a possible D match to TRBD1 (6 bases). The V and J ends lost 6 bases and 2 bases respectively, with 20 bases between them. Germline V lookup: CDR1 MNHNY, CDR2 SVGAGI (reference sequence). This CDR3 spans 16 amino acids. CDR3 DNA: TGTGCCAGCAGGTATAACCGGGACACCAATACCTACGAGCAGTACTTC. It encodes CASRYNRDTNTYEQYF.

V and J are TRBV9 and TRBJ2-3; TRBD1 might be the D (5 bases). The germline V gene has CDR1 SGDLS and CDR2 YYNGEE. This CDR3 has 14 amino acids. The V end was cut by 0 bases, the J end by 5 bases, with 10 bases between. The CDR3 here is CASSVGQGKDTQYF. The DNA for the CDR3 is TGTGCCAGCAGCGTAGGGCAGGGCAAAGATACGCAGTATTTT.

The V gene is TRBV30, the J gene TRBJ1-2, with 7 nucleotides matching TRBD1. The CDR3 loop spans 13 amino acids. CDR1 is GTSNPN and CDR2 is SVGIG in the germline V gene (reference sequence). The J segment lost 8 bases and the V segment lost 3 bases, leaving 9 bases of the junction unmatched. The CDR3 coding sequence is TGTGCCTGGAGCTACGGCCAGGGGGACGGCTACACCTTC. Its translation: CAWSYGQGDGYTF.

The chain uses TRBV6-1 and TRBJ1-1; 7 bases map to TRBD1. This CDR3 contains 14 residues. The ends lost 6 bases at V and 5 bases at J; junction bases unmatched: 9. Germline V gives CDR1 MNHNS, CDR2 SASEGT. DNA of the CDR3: TGTGCCAGCAGGGAAATTAACAGGGGAACTGAAGCTTTCTTT. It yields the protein CASREINRGTEAFF.

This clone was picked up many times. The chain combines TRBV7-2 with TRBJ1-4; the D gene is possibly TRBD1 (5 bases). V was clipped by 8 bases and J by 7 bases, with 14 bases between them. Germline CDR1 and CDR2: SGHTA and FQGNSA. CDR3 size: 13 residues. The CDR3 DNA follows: TGTGCCAGCGCAGGGAGGTCGAGTGAAAAACTGTTTTTT. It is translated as CASAGRSSEKLFF.

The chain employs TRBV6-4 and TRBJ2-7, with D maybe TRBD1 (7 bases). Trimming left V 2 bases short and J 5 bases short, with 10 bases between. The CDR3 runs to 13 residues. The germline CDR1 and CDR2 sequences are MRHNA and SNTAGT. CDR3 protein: CASSDTGEDEQYF. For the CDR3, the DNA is TGTGCCAGCAGTGACACAGGGGAGGACGAGCAGTACTTC.

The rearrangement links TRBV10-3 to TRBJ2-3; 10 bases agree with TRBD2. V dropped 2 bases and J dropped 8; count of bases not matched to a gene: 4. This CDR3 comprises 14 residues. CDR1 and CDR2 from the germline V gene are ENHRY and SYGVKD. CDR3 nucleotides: TGTGCCATCAGTGAGAGCAGACTAGCGGGTACGCAGTATTTT. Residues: CAISESRLAGTQYF.

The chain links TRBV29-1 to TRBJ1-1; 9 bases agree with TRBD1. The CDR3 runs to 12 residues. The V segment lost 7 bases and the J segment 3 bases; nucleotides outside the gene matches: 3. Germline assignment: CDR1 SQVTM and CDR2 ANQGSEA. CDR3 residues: CSADRGDTEAFF. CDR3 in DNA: TGCAGCGCTGACAGGGGGGACACTGAAGCTTTCTTT.

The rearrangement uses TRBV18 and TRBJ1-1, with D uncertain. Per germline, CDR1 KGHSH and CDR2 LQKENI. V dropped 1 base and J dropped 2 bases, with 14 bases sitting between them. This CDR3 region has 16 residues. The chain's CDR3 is CASSPLQASANTEAFF. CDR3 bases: TGTGCCAGCTCACCACTTCAGGCCTCGGCAAACACTGAAGCTTTCTTT.

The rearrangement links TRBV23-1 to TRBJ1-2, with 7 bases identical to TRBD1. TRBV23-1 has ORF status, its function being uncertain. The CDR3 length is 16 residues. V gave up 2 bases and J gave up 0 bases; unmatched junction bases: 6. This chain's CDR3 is CASSQPTGRTNYGYTF. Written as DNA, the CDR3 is TGCGCCAGCAGTCAACCGACAGGGAGAACTAACTATGGCTACACCTTC.

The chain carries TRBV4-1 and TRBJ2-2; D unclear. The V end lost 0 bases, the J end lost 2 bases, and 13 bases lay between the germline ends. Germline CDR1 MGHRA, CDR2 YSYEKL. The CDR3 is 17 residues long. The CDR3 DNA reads TGCGCCAGCAGCCAAGAAATAGAATTATCTAACACCGGGGAGCTGTTTTTT. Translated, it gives CASSQEIELSNTGELFF.

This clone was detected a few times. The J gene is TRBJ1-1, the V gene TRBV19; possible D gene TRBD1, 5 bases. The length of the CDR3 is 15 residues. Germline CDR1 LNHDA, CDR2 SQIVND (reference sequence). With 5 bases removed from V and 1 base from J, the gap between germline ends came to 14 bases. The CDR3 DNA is TGTGCCAGTAGTTCGTCGACAGAAGCGAACACTGAAGCTTTCTTT. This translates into CASSSSTEANTEAFF. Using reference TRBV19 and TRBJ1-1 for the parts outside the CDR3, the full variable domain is DGGITQSPKYLFRKEGQNVTLSCEQNLNHDAMYWYRQDPGQGLRLIYYSQIVNDFQKGDIAEGYSVSREKKESFPLTVTSAQKNPTAFYLCASSSSTEANTEAFFGQGTRLTVV.

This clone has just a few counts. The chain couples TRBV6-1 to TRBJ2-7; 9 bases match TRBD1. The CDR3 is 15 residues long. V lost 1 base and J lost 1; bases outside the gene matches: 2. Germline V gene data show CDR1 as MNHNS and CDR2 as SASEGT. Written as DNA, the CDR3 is TGTGCCAGCAGTGAAGGACAGGGGGAATCCTACGAGCAGTACTTC. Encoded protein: CASSEGQGESYEQYF.

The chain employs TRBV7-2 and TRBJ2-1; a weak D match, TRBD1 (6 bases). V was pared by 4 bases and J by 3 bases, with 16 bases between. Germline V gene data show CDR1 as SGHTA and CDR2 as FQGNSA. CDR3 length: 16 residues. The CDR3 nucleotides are TGTGCCAGCAGCTCTAATCACAGGGTTCGCTACAATGAGCAGTTCTTC. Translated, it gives CASSSNHRVRYNEQFF.

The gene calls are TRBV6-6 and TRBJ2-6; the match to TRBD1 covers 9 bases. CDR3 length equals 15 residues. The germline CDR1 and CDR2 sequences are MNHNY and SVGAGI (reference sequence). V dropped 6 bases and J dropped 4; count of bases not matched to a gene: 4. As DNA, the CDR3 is TGTGCCAGCAGGGGGACAGGGACCGGGGCCAACGTCCTGACTTTC. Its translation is CASRGTGTGANVLTF.

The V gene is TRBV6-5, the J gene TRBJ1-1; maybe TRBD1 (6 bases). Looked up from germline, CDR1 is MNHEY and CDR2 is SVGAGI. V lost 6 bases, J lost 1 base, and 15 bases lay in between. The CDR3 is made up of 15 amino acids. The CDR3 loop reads CASRETGWENTEAFF. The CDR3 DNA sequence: TGTGCCAGCAGGGAGACAGGCTGGGAGAACACTGAAGCTTTCTTT.

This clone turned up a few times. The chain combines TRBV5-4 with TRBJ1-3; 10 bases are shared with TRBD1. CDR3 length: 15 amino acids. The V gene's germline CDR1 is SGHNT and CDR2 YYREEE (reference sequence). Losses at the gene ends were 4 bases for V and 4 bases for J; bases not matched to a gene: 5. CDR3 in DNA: TGTGCCAGCAGCATGACAGGGGGCGGAGGAAACACCATATATTTT. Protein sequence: CASSMTGGGGNTIYF.

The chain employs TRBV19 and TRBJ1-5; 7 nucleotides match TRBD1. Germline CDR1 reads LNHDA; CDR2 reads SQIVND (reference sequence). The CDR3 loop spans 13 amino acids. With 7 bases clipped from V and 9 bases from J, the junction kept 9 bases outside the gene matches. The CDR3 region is CASNGDRVGPQHF. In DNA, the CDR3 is TGTGCCAGTAATGGGGACAGAGTCGGGCCCCAGCATTTT.

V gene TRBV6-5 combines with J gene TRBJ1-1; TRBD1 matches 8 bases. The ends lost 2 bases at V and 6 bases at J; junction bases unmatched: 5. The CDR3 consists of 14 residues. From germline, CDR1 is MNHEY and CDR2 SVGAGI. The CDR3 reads CASSYDRGLPEAFF. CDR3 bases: TGTGCCAGCAGTTACGACAGGGGACTACCTGAAGCTTTCTTT.

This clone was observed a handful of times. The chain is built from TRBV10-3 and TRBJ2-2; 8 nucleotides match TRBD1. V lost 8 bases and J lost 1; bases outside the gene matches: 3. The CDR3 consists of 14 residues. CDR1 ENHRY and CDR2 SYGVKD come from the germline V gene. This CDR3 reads CAISTGVNTGELFF. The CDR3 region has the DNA TGTGCCATCTCGACAGGGGTGAACACCGGGGAGCTGTTTTTT.

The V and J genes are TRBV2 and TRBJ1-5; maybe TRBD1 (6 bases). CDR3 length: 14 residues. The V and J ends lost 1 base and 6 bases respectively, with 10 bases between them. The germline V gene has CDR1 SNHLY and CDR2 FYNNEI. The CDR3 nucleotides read TGTGCCAGCAGTGAAGGGACAGACGGTCAGCCCCAGCATTTT. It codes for CASSEGTDGQPQHF.

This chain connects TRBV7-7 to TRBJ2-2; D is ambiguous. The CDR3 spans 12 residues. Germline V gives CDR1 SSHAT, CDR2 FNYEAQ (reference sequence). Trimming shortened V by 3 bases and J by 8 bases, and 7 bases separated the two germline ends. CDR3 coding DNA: TGTGCCAGCAGCTTCCCAGGAGGGGAGCTGTTTTTT. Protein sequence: CASSFPGGELFF.